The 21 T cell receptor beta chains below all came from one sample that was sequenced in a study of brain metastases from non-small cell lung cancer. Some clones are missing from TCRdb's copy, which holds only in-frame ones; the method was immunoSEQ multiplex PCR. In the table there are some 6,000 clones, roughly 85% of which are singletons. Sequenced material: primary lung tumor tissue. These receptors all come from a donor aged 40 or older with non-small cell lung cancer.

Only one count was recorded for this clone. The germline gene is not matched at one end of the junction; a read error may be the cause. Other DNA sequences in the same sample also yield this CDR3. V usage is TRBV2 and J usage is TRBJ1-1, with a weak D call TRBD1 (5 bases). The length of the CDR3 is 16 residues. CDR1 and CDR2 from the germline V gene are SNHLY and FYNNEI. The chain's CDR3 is CASSEALTVWDAEAFF. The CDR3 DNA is TGTGCCAGTAGTGAAGCGCTGACAGTCTGGGACGCTGAAGCTTTCTTT.

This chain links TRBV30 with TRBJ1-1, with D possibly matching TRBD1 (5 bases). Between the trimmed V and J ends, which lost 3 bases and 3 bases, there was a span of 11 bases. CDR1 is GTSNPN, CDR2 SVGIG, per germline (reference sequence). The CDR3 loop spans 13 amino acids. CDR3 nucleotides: TGTGCCTGGAGGGCAGGGAGTTACACTGAAGCTTTCTTT. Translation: CAWRAGSYTEAFF.

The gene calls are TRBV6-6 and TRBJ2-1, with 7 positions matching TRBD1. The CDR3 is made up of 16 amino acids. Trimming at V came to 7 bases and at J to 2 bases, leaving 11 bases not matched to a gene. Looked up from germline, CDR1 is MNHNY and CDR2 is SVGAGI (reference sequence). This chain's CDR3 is CASTPTGQGAYNEQFF. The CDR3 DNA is TGTGCCAGCACCCCAACGGGGCAGGGGGCCTACAATGAGCAGTTCTTC.

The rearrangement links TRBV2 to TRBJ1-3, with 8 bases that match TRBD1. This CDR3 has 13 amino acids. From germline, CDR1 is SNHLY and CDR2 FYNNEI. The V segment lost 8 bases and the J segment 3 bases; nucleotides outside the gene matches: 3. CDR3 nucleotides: TGTGCCAGCGCGACAGGGGATGGAAACACCATATATTTT. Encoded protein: CASATGDGNTIYF.

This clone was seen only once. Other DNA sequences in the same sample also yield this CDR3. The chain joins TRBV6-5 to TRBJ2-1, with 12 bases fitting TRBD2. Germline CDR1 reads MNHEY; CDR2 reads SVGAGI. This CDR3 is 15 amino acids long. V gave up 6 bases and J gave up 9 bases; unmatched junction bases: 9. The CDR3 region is CASSPSSGGAGEQFF. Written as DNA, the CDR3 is TGTGCCAGCAGCCCATCTAGCGGGGGGGCTGGTGAGCAGTTCTTC.

The chain's CDR3 is CASSKRTVWDEQYF. In nucleotides, the CDR3 is TGTGCCAGCAGCAAACGGACAGTATGGGACGAGCAGTACTTC. The chain combines TRBV4-2 with TRBJ2-7, with D tentatively TRBD1 (6 bases). V was pared by 5 bases and J by 5 bases, with 16 bases between. This CDR3 spans 14 amino acids. The V gene's germline CDR1 is LGHNA and CDR2 YNFKEQ.

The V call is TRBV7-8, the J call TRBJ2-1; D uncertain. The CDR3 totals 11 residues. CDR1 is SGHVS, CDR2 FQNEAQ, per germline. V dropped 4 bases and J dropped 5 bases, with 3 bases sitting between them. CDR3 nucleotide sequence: TGTGCCAGCAGCTCGAACAATGAGCAGTTCTTC. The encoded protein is CASSSNNEQFF. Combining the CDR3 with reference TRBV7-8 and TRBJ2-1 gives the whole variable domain GAGVSQSPRYKVAKRGQDVALRCDPISGHVSLFWYQQALGQGPEFLTYFQNEAQLDKSGLPSDRFFAERPEGSVSTLKIQRTQQEDSAVYLCASSSNNEQFFGPGTRLTVL.

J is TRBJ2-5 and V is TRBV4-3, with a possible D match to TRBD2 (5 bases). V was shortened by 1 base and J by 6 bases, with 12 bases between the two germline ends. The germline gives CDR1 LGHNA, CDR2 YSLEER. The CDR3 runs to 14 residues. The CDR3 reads CASSQGISSQTQYF. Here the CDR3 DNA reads TGCGCCAGCAGCCAAGGAATCTCTAGCCAGACCCAGTACTTC.

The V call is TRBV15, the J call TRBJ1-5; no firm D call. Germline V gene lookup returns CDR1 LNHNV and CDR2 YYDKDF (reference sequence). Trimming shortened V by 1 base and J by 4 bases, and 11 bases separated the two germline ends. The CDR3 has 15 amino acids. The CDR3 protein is CATSRGGQVNQPQHF. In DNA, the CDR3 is TGTGCCACCAGCAGAGGAGGGCAGGTTAATCAGCCCCAGCATTTT. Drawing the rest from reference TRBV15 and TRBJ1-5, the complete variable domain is DAMVIQNPRYQVTQFGKPVTLSCSQTLNHNVMYWYQQKSSQAPKLLFHYYDKDFNNEADTPDNFQSRRPNTSFCFLDIRSPGLGDTAMYLCATSRGGQVNQPQHFGDGTRLSIL.

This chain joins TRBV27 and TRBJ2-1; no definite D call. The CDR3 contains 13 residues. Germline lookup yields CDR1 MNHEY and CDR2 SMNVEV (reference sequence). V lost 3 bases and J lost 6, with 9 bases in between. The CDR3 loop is CASSFWVGNEQFF. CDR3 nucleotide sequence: TGTGCCAGCAGTTTTTGGGTTGGCAATGAGCAGTTCTTC.

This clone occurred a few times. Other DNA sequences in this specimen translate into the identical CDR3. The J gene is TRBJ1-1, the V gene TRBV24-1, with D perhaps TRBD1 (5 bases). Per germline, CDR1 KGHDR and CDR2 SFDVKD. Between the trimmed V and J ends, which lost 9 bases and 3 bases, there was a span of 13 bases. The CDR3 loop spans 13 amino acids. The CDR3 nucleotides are TGTGCCACCCGGGACCGAGGGGACACTGAAGCTTTCTTT. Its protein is CATRDRGDTEAFF.

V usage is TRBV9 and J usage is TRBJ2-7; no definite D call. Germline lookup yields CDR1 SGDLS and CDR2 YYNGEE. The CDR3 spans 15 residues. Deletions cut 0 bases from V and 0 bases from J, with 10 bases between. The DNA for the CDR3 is TGTGCCAGCAGCGTAGGATCTCAGAGCTCCTACGAGCAGTACTTC. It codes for CASSVGSQSSYEQYF.

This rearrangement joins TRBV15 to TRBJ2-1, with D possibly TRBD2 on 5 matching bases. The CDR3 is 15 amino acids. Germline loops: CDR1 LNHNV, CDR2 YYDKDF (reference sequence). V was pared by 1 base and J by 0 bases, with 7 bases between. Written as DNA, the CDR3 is TGTGCCACCAGCAGAGTGGGGAGCTCCTACAATGAGCAGTTCTTC. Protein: CATSRVGSSYNEQFF.

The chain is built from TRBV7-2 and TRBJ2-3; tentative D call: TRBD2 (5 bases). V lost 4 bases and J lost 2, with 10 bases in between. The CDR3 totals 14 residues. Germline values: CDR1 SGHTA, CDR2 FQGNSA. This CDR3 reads CASSSGLITDTQYF. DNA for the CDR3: TGTGCCAGCAGCTCCGGACTGATCACAGATACGCAGTATTTT.

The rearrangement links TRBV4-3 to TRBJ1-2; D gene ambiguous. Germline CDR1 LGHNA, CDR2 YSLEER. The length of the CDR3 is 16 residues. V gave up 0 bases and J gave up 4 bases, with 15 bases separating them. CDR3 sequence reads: CASSQDQVNFAYGYTF. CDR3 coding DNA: TGCGCCAGCAGCCAAGATCAAGTCAATTTTGCCTATGGCTACACCTTC.

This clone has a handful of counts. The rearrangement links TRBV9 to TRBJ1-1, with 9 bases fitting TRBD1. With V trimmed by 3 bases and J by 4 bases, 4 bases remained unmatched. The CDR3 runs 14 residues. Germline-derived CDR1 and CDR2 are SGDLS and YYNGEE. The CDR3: CASSEQGAGTEAFF. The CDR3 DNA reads TGTGCCAGCAGCGAACAGGGGGCTGGCACTGAAGCTTTCTTT.

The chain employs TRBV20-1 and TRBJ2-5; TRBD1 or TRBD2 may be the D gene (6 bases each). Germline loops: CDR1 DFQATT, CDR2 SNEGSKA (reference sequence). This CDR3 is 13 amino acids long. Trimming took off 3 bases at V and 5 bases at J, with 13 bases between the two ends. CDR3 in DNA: TGCAGTGCTAGTCCGCAAGGGGGGGAGACCCAGTACTTC. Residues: CSASPQGGETQYF.

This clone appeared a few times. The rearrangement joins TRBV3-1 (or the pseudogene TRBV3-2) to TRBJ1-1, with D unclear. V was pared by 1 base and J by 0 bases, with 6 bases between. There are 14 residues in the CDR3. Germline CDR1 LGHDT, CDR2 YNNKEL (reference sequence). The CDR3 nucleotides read TGTGCCAGCAGCCAAGCGGGGATGAACACTGAAGCTTTCTTT. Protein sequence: CASSQAGMNTEAFF.

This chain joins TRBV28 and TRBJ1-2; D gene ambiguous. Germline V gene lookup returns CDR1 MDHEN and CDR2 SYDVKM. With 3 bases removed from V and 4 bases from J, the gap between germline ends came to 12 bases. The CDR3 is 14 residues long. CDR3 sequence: CASSFSGRRYGYTF. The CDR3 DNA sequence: TGTGCCAGCAGTTTTAGCGGGCGGCGCTATGGCTACACCTTC.

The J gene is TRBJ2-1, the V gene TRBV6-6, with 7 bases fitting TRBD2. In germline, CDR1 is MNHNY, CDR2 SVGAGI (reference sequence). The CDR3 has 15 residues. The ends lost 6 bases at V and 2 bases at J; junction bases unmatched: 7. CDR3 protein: CASSKGLDAYNEQFF. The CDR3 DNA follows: TGTGCCAGCAGCAAAGGACTAGATGCCTACAATGAGCAGTTCTTC.

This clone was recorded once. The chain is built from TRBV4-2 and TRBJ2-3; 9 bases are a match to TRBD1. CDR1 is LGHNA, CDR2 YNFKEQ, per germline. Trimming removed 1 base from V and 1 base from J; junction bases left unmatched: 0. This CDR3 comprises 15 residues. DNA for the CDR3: TGTGCCAGCAGCCAAGGGACAGGGGGCACAGATACGCAGTATTTT. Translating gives CASSQGTGGTDTQYF.